The 29 T cell receptor beta chains below were found in one sample sequenced in a study of metastatic and nonmetastatic thyroid tumors. MiXCR re-clonotyped the PCR reads for TCRdb. The sample holds fewer than 15,000 clones; 25% to 40% are singletons and the top ten take 9.5% to 12%. Before thyroid surgery, none of the patients had received any treatment. Sequencing was performed on tumor tissue. The receptors were gathered from a female donor with papillary thyroid cancer or a benign thyroid nodule (not recorded which). Some clones in this sample may be carry-over from other donors' samples.

This clone has only a few counts. Lacking the conserved final phenylalanine or tryptophan, this CDR3 likely reflects a read error. J is TRBJ1-2 and V is TRBV11-2; unclear D gene. V was pared by 2 bases and J by 8 bases, with 15 bases between. The germline V gene has CDR1 SGHAT and CDR2 FQNNGV. This CDR3 region has 14 residues. CDR3 coding DNA: TGTGCCAGCAGCTTAATCCGGTCGGAAAACGGCTACACCCTC. Its translation: CASSLIRSENGYTL.

This clone counts as medium-sized. The V gene is TRBV12-3 or TRBV12-4, the J gene TRBJ2-1; 11 bases are a match to TRBD2. Unmatched junction bases numbered 3, after V lost 5 bases and J lost 15 bases. The CDR3 is 11 residues long. The CDR3 spells CASSRSGGAFF. Written as DNA, the CDR3 is TGTGCCAGCAGTCGTAGCGGGGGGGCGTTCTTC.

V is TRBV11-2 and J is TRBJ2-7; D is unresolved. V lost 0 bases, J lost 2 bases, and 5 bases lay in between. CDR1 and CDR2 from the germline V gene are SGHAT and FQNNGV. This CDR3 is built from 13 residues. The CDR3 bases are TGTGCCAGCAGCTTAGATTCCACCTACGAGCAGTACTTC. As protein: CASSLDSTYEQYF. The whole variable domain, remainder taken from reference TRBV11-2 and TRBJ2-7, is EAGVAQSPRYKIIEKRQSVAFWCNPISGHATLYWYQQILGQGPKLLIQFQNNGVVDDSQLPKDRFSAERLKGVDSTLKIQPAKLEDSAVYLCASSLDSTYEQYFGPGTRLTVT.

This clone was observed many times. The same CDR3 can be traced to other DNA sequences in this sample. This chain joins TRBV18 and TRBJ1-1, with D perhaps matching TRBD1 (6 bases). CDR1 is KGHSH and CDR2 is LQKENI in the germline V gene. Trimming took 3 bases from V and 5 from J, leaving 16 bases between them. The CDR3 runs to 15 residues. This CDR3 reads CASSPERGSKTEAFF. DNA of the CDR3: TGTGCCAGCTCACCGGAAAGGGGGAGTAAAACTGAAGCTTTCTTT.

This clone was seen only a few times. The gene calls are TRBV18 and TRBJ2-7; the D is unclear. The germline CDR1 and CDR2 sequences are KGHSH and LQKENI. CDR3 length: 11 amino acids. Trimming removed 2 bases at V and 4 bases at J, with 3 bases between. The CDR3 sequence: CASSPDYEQYF. CDR3 DNA sequence: TGTGCCAGCTCACCAGATTACGAGCAGTACTTC.

This chain links TRBV30 with TRBJ1-1; 9 bases align to TRBD1. V dropped 5 bases and J dropped 3; count of bases not matched to a gene: 4. The CDR3 is 13 amino acids. Germline CDR1 is GTSNPN and CDR2 is SVGIG (reference sequence). The CDR3 protein is CAWHRGRDTEAFF. CDR3 in DNA: TGTGCCTGGCACAGGGGGCGGGACACTGAAGCTTTCTTT.

By share, this clone counts as medium-sized. V gene TRBV7-9 combines with J gene TRBJ2-1; the match to TRBD2 covers 11 bases. The V and J ends lost 6 bases and 0 bases, in that order; junction bases with no gene match: 10. CDR1 is SEHNR, CDR2 FQNEAQ, per germline (reference sequence). This CDR3 has 18 amino acids. CDR3 residues: CASRPPPTSGSSYNEQFF. The DNA of the CDR3 is TGTGCCAGCAGACCTCCCCCTACTAGCGGGAGCTCCTACAATGAGCAGTTCTTC.

This clone ranks as medium-sized (0.01 to 0.1%). The same CDR3 also results from other DNA sequences found in this sample. The V call is TRBV7-2, the J call TRBJ2-1, with TRBD2 identical over 7 bases. This CDR3 spans 18 amino acids. V trimming: 0 bases; J trimming: 3 bases; junction bases outside the gene matches: 11. The V gene's germline CDR1 is SGHTA and CDR2 FQGNSA. CDR3 residues: CASSLARGLAEIYNEQFF. For the CDR3, the DNA is TGTGCCAGCAGCTTAGCGCGGGGTCTAGCGGAAATCTACAATGAGCAGTTCTTC.

V gene TRBV20-1 combines with J gene TRBJ1-1; D gene unclear. The ends were cut back, 3 bases at V and 1 base at J, with 15 bases in the middle. CDR3 length: 15 residues. CDR1 DFQATT and CDR2 SNEGSKA come from the germline V gene (reference sequence). The CDR3 DNA reads as TGCAGTGCTAGTAAGAGCGCAGGCGGGAACACTGAAGCTTTCTTT. This sequence encodes CSASKSAGGNTEAFF.

In this sample, this clone is medium-sized (0.01 to 0.1%). The chain joins TRBV6-2 or TRBV6-3 to TRBJ2-1; TRBD1 matches at 8 bases. The CDR3 sequence is 12 residues long. In germline, CDR1 is MNHEY, CDR2 SVGEGT. Trimming took 6 bases from V and 7 from J; bases not matched to a gene: 2. The CDR3 is CASSDRGNEQFF. In DNA, the CDR3 is TGTGCCAGCAGCGACAGGGGTAATGAGCAGTTCTTC.

As to this clone: Germline is not matched at one junction end, which may reflect a read error. V gene TRBV28 combines with J gene TRBJ2-2; 8 bases align to TRBD2. CDR1 MDHEN and CDR2 SYDVKM come from the germline V gene. The CDR3 is made up of 17 amino acids. The CDR3 loop reads CASRPDYREAGGRGAVF. The CDR3 DNA follows: TGTGCCAGCAGACCAGACTATCGGGAGGCGGGGGGCCGGGGAGCTGTTTTT.

V and J are TRBV2 and TRBJ1-6; D is uncertain. Germline CDR1 is SNHLY and CDR2 is FYNNEI. The CDR3 has 15 amino acids. Trimming pared 6 bases from V and 6 bases from J, leaving 15 bases between. The CDR3 spells CASRPGSGGNSPLHF. As DNA, the CDR3 is TGTGCCAGCAGGCCCGGGTCGGGAGGTAATTCACCCCTCCACTTT.

This chain links TRBV27 with TRBJ2-3; 9 bases align to TRBD1. J lost 4 bases, V lost 0 bases, and 11 bases had no gene match. Germline V gene lookup returns CDR1 MNHEY and CDR2 SMNVEV (reference sequence). The CDR3 totals 18 residues. CDR3 coding DNA: TGTGCCAGCAGTTTATCTGGGACAGGGCTCTCTGTTGCAGATACGCAGTATTTT. It encodes CASSLSGTGLSVADTQYF.

This clone was observed a handful of times. The V call is TRBV27, the J call TRBJ1-3; D is uncertain. Deletions cut 8 bases from V and 4 bases from J, with 21 bases between. The CDR3 has 16 amino acids. Germline assignment: CDR1 MNHEY and CDR2 SMNVEV (reference sequence). The CDR3 sequence is CASGLLDSRAGNTIYF. In DNA form, the CDR3 reads TGTGCCAGCGGTCTCCTGGACTCCCGAGCGGGAAACACCATATATTTT.

This clone was detected only once. The V call is TRBV4-2, the J call TRBJ1-5, with a weak D call TRBD1 (5 bases). Trimming removed 1 base at V and 6 bases at J, with 13 bases between. This CDR3 contains 15 residues. Germline V CDR1 and CDR2: LGHNA, YNFKEQ. CDR3 sequence (DNA): TGTGCCAGCAGCCAAGCTAGTATAGGGACTCAGCCCCAGCATTTT. This translates into CASSQASIGTQPQHF.

This clone was recorded a few times. This may be a read error, as it is one base from a much larger clone. V is TRBV6-5 and J is TRBJ2-3; weak D call: TRBD2 (5 bases). Germline loops: CDR1 MNHEY, CDR2 SVGAGI. This CDR3 region has 17 residues. The DNA of the CDR3 is TGTGCCAGCAGCCCCCAGGAGGTAGCAAGTCACACAGATACGCAGTATTTC. This translates into CASSPQEVASHTDTQYF.

Comment on this clone: Being one base from a much bigger clone, this may be a read error. Within the sample, other DNA sequences also encode this same CDR3. The V and J genes are TRBV5-1 and TRBJ2-7, with 7 bases matching TRBD2. The CDR3 runs to 10 residues. V shed 10 bases, J shed 6 bases, and the junction held 4 bases outside the gene matches. Per germline, CDR1 SGHRS and CDR2 YFSETQ. The CDR3 DNA reads TGCGCCGGGGGGGGGGGCGAGCAGTACTTC. Amino acid sequence: CAGGGGEQYF.

By sample share, this clone is medium-sized. The V call is TRBV20-1, the J call TRBJ2-3, with D perhaps matching TRBD1 (6 bases). Trimming removed 0 bases at V and 5 bases at J, with 15 bases between. This CDR3 is built from 15 residues. Looked up from germline, CDR1 is DFQATT and CDR2 is SNEGSKA (reference sequence). The CDR3, as DNA: TGCAGTGCTAGAGATTCGGGACAAAACGGAGATACGCAGTATTTT. This sequence encodes CSARDSGQNGDTQYF.

Of note for this clone: At one boundary the junction diverges from the germline segment, which might be a read error. The CDR3 DNA follows: TGTGCCAGAAGGGACTCTTACACCGGGGATCTGTTTTTT. Its translation: CARRDSYTGDLFF. The chain combines TRBV2 with TRBJ2-2; D possibly corresponds to TRBD2 (6 bases). CDR1 and CDR2 (germline): SNHLY, FYNNEI. CDR3 length: 13 amino acids.

This clone was observed a few times. The V call is TRBV28, the J call TRBJ1-6; D uncertain. The CDR3 has 14 amino acids. V shed 6 bases and J shed 5 bases, with 11 bases lying between them. Germline V CDR1 and CDR2: MDHEN, SYDVKM. CDR3 region: CASSPPGDNSPLHF. The CDR3 DNA reads TGTGCCAGCAGCCCACCGGGAGATAATTCACCCCTCCACTTT.

This clone was detected a few times. This clone may be a read error of a much larger clone one base away. This sequence joins TRBV29-1 and TRBJ2-7; D not resolved. Germline CDR1 SQVTM, CDR2 ANQGSEA. This CDR3 has 13 amino acids. Trimming took 1 base from V and 1 from J, leaving 8 bases between them. The CDR3 loop reads CSVEGDNSYEQYF. CDR3 DNA: TGCAGCGTTGAAGGGGATAATTCCTACGAGCAGTACTTC.

The table lists this clone with many counts. The rearrangement uses TRBV7-2 and TRBJ2-5; perhaps TRBD2 as D (6 bases). The CDR3 spans 13 residues. Germline V gives CDR1 SGHTA, CDR2 FQGNSA. With 0 bases removed from V and 5 bases from J, the gap between germline ends came to 7 bases. In DNA form, the CDR3 reads TGTGCCAGCAGCTTAGCTGGGGGGGAGACCCAGTACTTC. Residues: CASSLAGGETQYF.

The gene calls are TRBV4-1 and TRBJ2-5; no clear D gene. Germline V gene lookup returns CDR1 MGHRA and CDR2 YSYEKL. V lost 0 bases to trimming and J lost 4 bases, with 12 bases between them. The CDR3 extends over 15 amino acids. Written as DNA, the CDR3 is TGCGCCAGCAGCCAAGAGCCCCGAGTTGGAGAGACCCAGTACTTC. Protein product: CASSQEPRVGETQYF.

The rearrangement links TRBV2 to TRBJ2-1; TRBD2 agrees at 10 bases. After removal of 7 bases from V and 4 bases from J, the junction contained 10 bases not matched to a gene. This CDR3 is built from 16 residues. From germline, CDR1 is SNHLY and CDR2 FYNNEI. The CDR3 DNA sequence: TGTGCCAGCAAGGAAAGCGGGGGGGCTCAATACAATGAGCAGTTCTTC. Its protein product is CASKESGGAQYNEQFF.

The genes are TRBV6-5 and TRBJ2-7, with TRBD2 matching 12 bases. The CDR3 consists of 17 residues. Per germline, CDR1 MNHEY and CDR2 SVGAGI. V was pared by 0 bases and J by 5 bases, with 8 bases of the junction left unmatched. CDR3: CASSYSRLAGVLHEQYF. Here the CDR3 DNA reads TGTGCCAGCAGTTACTCGCGACTAGCGGGAGTTCTACACGAGCAGTACTTC.

This clone was picked up a small number of times. One end of the junction is discordant with germline, which a read error may explain. J is TRBJ1-1 and V is TRBV15, with D unresolved. This CDR3 region has 15 residues. CDR1 and CDR2 from the germline V gene are LNHNV and YYDKDF (reference sequence). CDR3 nucleotide sequence: TGTGCCACCATCAGAGATAGACACCCGAACACTGAAGCTTTCTTT. This encodes CATIRDRHPNTEAFF.

There are many counts of this clone. A much more abundant neighbour one base away suggests this may be a read error. The chain carries TRBV20-1 and TRBJ1-2, with D perhaps matching TRBD1 (5 bases). Germline V CDR1 and CDR2: DFQATT, SNEGSKA (reference sequence). V lost 7 bases to trimming and J lost 6 bases, with 12 bases between them. The CDR3 loop spans 11 amino acids. CDR3 residues: CSVAGGDGYTF. DNA for the CDR3: TGCAGTGTCGCCGGGGGAGATGGCTACACCTTC.

This chain uses TRBV11-2 with TRBJ2-7; D gene uncertain. Germline CDR1 SGHAT, CDR2 FQNNGV. This CDR3 comprises 15 residues. Trimming took off 3 bases at V and 1 base at J, with 13 bases between the two ends. The CDR3 coding sequence is TGTGCCAGCAGCTTGAATGCCGGGCCGTCCTACGAGCAGTACTTC. Its translation is CASSLNAGPSYEQYF.

With regard to this clone: At one end, the junction sequence differs from germline, possibly due to a read error. Other DNA sequences in this sample translate to the same CDR3. V and J are TRBV19 and TRBJ1-2; tentative D call: TRBD1 (6 bases). The CDR3 covers 16 residues. From germline, CDR1 is LNHDA and CDR2 SQIVND (reference sequence). The CDR3 DNA is TGCGCCAGTAGACACCCGGTCAAGGGCAGGGGTCATGGCTACACCTTC. Protein sequence: CASRHPVKGRGHGYTF. The whole variable domain, remainder taken from reference TRBV19 and TRBJ1-2, is DGGITQSPKYLFRKEGQNVTLSCEQNLNHDAMYWYRQDPGQGLRLIYYSQIVNDFQKGDIAEGYSVSREKKESFPLTVTSAQKNPTAFYLCASRHPVKGRGHGYTFGSGTRLTVV.